The clone carrying this TCR beta chain was picked up one time. Its antigen is as yet unknown. The sample comes from a study of shared clonotypes between healthy human individuals. Whole-study context: CD4 naive and CD4 memory each took three plates per donor, while CD8 naive took two and CD8 memory one.

Findings and caveats of the study: A few donors had around 5% of their naive CD4 clonotypes in common. Generation probabilities were higher for clonotypes shared across all four sorted-subset donors than for unshared ones. Generally, naive subsets came out with larger estimated richness than memory subsets.

Sequenced by immunoSEQ multiplex PCR; TCRdb stores in-frame clones only, minus some. The sample has some 1.5 million clones, approximately 98% seen once. The CDR3 loop spans 15 amino acids. The V end was cut by 1 base, the J end by 2 bases, with 10 bases between. Germline V lookup: CDR1 SGHNT, CDR2 YENEEA. The chain has TRBV11-3 and TRBJ2-3; a weak D match, TRBD1 (6 bases). Material for sequencing was naive CD4+ T cells sorted from blood. The sample's subset: CD45RA+ positively selected. The TCR comes from a man aged 25-40 years in good health. For the CDR3, the DNA is TGTGCCAGCAGCTTAGTTGGGGGCCCCACAGATACGCAGTATTTT. Residues: CASSLVGGPTDTQYF.